A selection of T cell receptor beta chains follows, all from one sample in a study of T cell responses to AZD1222 COVID-19 vaccine. Some clones are missing from TCRdb's copy, which holds only in-frame ones; the method was immunoSEQ multiplex PCR. The data hold some 150,000 clones, with 88% observed a single time. The specimen was peripheral blood, collected on day 0 of AZD1222 vaccination. The receptors stem from an adult in good health. Both conserved end residues are part of each CDR3. D genes are given only for firm matches. Clone sizes are given selectively: once, few, many, or a class where the clone is expanded.

D gene,V gene,CDR3 length,clone size,J gene,CDR3 protein,CDR3 DNA
.,TRBV30,12,.,TRBJ2-1,CAWWPRLHEQFF,TGTGCCTGGTGGCCCCGACTTCATGAGCAGTTCTTC
.,TRBV28,16,once,TRBJ1-2,CASVLRSERLDYGYTF,TGTGCCAGTGTCCTGAGGTCCGAACGCCTTGACTATGGCTACACCTTC
TRBD1,TRBV4-3,17,few,TRBJ1-2,CASSGGLGQGNSYGYTF,TGCGCCAGCAGCGGAGGACTGGGACAGGGAAATTCTTATGGCTACACCTTC
.,TRBV18,12,.,TRBJ2-2,CASSLVSGELFF,TGTGCCAGCTCACTTGTCTCCGGGGAGCTGTTTTTT
TRBD1,TRBV28,16,.,TRBJ1-3,CASSLGQGSDGNTIYF,TGTGCCAGCAGCCTCGGACAGGGGTCCGATGGAAACACCATATATTTT
TRBD2,TRBV6-2/TRBV6-3,17,few,TRBJ2-7,CASSSTTSGKRTYEQYF,TGTGCCAGCAGTTCCACGACTAGCGGGAAGAGAACCTACGAGCAGTACTTC
TRBD1,TRBV5-4,12,.,TRBJ1-1,CASSGQVSGAFF,TGTGCCAGCAGCGGACAGGTATCTGGGGCTTTCTTT
.,TRBV20-1,11,few,TRBJ2-5,CSARRQETQYF,TGCAGTGCTAGAAGGCAAGAGACCCAGTACTTC
.,TRBV7-2,19,.,TRBJ2-7,CASSLLMGLVPGVTYEQYF,TGTGCCAGCAGCTTATTGATGGGTCTTGTCCCCGGGGTGACCTACGAGCAGTACTTC
.,TRBV28,16,.,TRBJ1-3,CASSTPNGFSGNTIYF,TGTGCCAGCAGTACTCCTAACGGTTTCTCTGGAAACACCATATATTTT
TRBD1,TRBV28,15,.,TRBJ2-7,CASRARTGTPYEQYF,TGTGCCAGCAGGGCCCGGACAGGGACTCCCTACGAGCAGTACTTC
.,TRBV24-1,14,.,TRBJ1-2,CATSDLGQHYGYTF,TGTGCCACCAGTGATTTAGGACAGCACTATGGCTACACCTTC
TRBD2,TRBV2,14,.,TRBJ2-3,CASSAASGVDTQYF,TGTGCCAGCAGTGCCGCTAGCGGCGTAGATACGCAGTATTTT
.,TRBV30,13,few,TRBJ2-7,CAWSKTASYEQYF,TGTGCCTGGAGTAAGACAGCGTCCTACGAGCAGTACTTC
TRBD1,TRBV30,14,once,TRBJ1-4,CAWTFGQGGEKLFF,TGTGCCTGGACCTTTGGACAGGGCGGAGAAAAACTGTTTTTT
.,TRBV6-2/TRBV6-3,15,.,TRBJ2-4,CASSSQPGHLNIQYF,TGTGCCAGCAGTTCTCAACCGGGACACTTAAACATTCAGTACTTC
TRBD2,TRBV29-1,14,.,TRBJ2-2,CSASGRVGTGELFF,TGCAGCGCAAGCGGGAGGGTTGGCACCGGGGAGCTGTTTTTT
.,TRBV6-5,14,few,TRBJ1-1,CASSYAGFNTEAFF,TGTGCCAGCAGTTACGCGGGATTTAACACTGAAGCTTTCTTT
.,TRBV28,13,.,TRBJ1-5,CASSWGENQPQHF,TGTGCCAGCAGTTGGGGAGAAAATCAGCCCCAGCATTTT
.,TRBV6-5,13,.,TRBJ1-2,CASRTATNYGYTF,TGTGCCAGCAGGACAGCAACTAACTATGGCTACACCTTC
.,TRBV5-6,12,.,TRBJ2-1,CASSLRENEQFF,TGTGCCAGCAGCTTGAGGGAAAATGAGCAGTTCTTC
TRBD2,TRBV18,16,once,TRBJ2-7,CASSPTLAGGFYEQYF,TGTGCCAGCTCCCCAACACTAGCGGGAGGTTTCTACGAGCAGTACTTC
.,TRBV19,14,few,TRBJ1-1,CASSPLQGNTEAFF,TGTGCCAGTAGTCCCTTGCAGGGGAACACTGAAGCTTTCTTT
.,TRBV2,13,.,TRBJ2-1,CASLEWRANEQFF,TGTGCCAGCCTGGAGTGGCGGGCCAATGAGCAGTTCTTC
.,TRBV2,15,many,TRBJ1-4,CASSEWVSPNEKLFF,TGTGCCAGCAGTGAATGGGTCAGCCCTAATGAAAAACTGTTTTTT
.,TRBV7-8,20,.,TRBJ1-1,CASSLAGGYRKVSQNTEAFF,TGTGCCAGCAGCTTAGCCGGGGGGTACAGAAAAGTCTCCCAGAACACTGAAGCTTTCTTT
TRBD1,TRBV7-2,15,few,TRBJ2-7,CASSLGQGRIYEQYF,TGTGCCAGCAGCTTGGGACAGGGACGTATCTACGAGCAGTACTTC
TRBD1,TRBV19,14,.,TRBJ1-5,CASSKGTGNQPQHF,TGTGCCAGTAGTAAGGGGACAGGCAATCAGCCCCAGCATTTT
.,TRBV7-8,16,.,TRBJ1-5,CASSLLGGFSNQPQHF,TGTGCCAGCAGCTTACTTGGGGGCTTTAGCAATCAGCCCCAGCATTTT
.,TRBV7-2,15,.,TRBJ1-5,CASSLRGDSNQPQHF,TGTGCCAGCAGCTTACGAGGGGATAGCAATCAGCCCCAGCATTTT
TRBD2,TRBV7-3,15,.,TRBJ2-2,CASSLIAGGTGELFF,TGTGCCAGCAGCTTAATAGCGGGAGGGACCGGGGAGCTGTTTTTT
.,TRBV27,14,.,TRBJ2-7,CASSFGGDSYEQYF,TGTGCCAGCAGTTTTGGGGGTGACTCCTACGAGCAGTACTTC
.,TRBV19,13,.,TRBJ2-7,CASSIGTSNEQYF,TGTGCCAGTAGTATAGGGACGAGTAACGAGCAGTACTTC
.,TRBV7-9,14,.,TRBJ2-1,CASSLVQTYNEQFF,TGTGCCAGCAGCTTAGTTCAGACTTACAATGAGCAGTTCTTC
.,TRBV29-1,15,.,TRBJ1-2,CSVEDHSGRRYGYTF,TGCAGCGTTGAAGATCATAGCGGCCGGCGTTATGGCTACACCTTC
.,TRBV9,13,.,TRBJ1-1,CASSVDGKTEAFF,TGTGCCAGCAGCGTAGACGGGAAGACTGAAGCTTTCTTT
.,TRBV6-5,13,.,TRBJ1-2,CASRLSGNYGYTF,TGTGCCAGCAGGCTGTCGGGGAACTATGGCTACACCTTC
.,TRBV6-4,18,.,TRBJ1-4,CASSESPTRPATNEKLFF,TGTGCCAGCAGCGAGAGCCCTACAAGACCCGCAACTAATGAAAAACTGTTTTTT
.,TRBV18,13,.,TRBJ1-2,CASSALEGRGYTF,TGTGCCAGCTCAGCTCTGGAGGGTAGGGGCTACACCTTC
TRBD1,TRBV7-2,15,.,TRBJ2-1,CASSLAGGAYNEQFF,TGTGCCAGCAGCTTAGCAGGGGGCGCCTACAATGAGCAGTTCTTC
.,TRBV4-1,15,.,TRBJ1-2,CASSQAGQLNYGYTF,TGCGCCAGCAGCCAAGCGGGACAACTAAACTATGGCTACACCTTC
TRBD2,TRBV19,16,.,TRBJ2-2,CASSKPSGSVAGELFF,TGTGCCAGTAGTAAACCTAGCGGGAGTGTGGCCGGGGAGCTGTTTTTT
TRBD2,TRBV10-3,14,.,TRBJ2-1,CAINLAGVSDEQFF,TGTGCCATCAACCTAGCGGGAGTTTCGGATGAGCAGTTCTTC
.,TRBV3-1/TRBV3-2,16,.,TRBJ2-3,CASSQDAGAPTDTQYF,TGTGCCAGCAGCCAAGACGCGGGGGCTCCCACAGATACGCAGTATTTT
.,TRBV5-1,15,.,TRBJ2-7,CASSPGATPLYEQYF,TGCGCCAGCAGCCCCGGGGCCACCCCCCTCTACGAGCAGTACTTC
TRBD1,TRBV4-3,14,.,TRBJ1-1,CASSANRGLGEAFF,TGCGCCAGCAGCGCAAACAGGGGGCTCGGTGAAGCTTTCTTT
TRBD2,TRBV7-2,15,.,TRBJ2-1,CASSSYTGSGNEQFF,TGTGCCAGCAGCTCTTATACAGGTAGCGGGAATGAGCAGTTCTTC
.,TRBV4-1,15,.,TRBJ2-5,CASSRRFLPRETQYF,TGCGCCAGCAGCCGTCGCTTCCTTCCTAGGGAGACCCAGTACTTC
.,TRBV11-2,13,once,TRBJ1-1,CASSLGGWRAAFF,TGTGCCAGCAGCTTAGGGGGGTGGAGAGCAGCTTTCTTT
.,TRBV28,14,.,TRBJ2-5,CASIGTSKWETQYF,TGTGCCAGCATCGGGACATCGAAGTGGGAGACCCAGTACTTC
TRBD1,TRBV5-3,16,.,TRBJ1-2,CARSLGAGTGLYGYTF,TGTGCCAGAAGCTTAGGAGCCGGGACAGGTCTATATGGCTACACCTTC
.,TRBV5-1,13,once,TRBJ1-2,CASAIRGDYGYTF,TGCGCCAGCGCTATCAGGGGAGACTATGGCTACACCTTC